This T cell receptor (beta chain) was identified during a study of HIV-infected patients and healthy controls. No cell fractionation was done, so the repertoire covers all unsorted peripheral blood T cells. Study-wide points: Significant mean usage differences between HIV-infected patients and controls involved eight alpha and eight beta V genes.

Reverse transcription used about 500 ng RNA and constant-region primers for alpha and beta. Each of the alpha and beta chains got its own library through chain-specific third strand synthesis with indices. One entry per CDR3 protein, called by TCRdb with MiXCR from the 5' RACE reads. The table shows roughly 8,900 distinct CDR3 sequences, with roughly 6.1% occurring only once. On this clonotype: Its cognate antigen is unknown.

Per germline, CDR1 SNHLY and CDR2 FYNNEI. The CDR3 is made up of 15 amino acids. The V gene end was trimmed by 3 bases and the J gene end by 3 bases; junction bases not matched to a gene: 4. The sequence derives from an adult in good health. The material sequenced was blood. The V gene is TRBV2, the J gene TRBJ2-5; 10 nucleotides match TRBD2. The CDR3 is CASSDRTSGEETQYF. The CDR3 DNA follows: TGTGCCAGCAGTGACCGGACTAGCGGTGAAGAGACCCAGTACTTC.